Described below is a single T cell receptor beta chain sequence and its context. Its antigen is currently unknown. At one boundary the junction diverges from the germline segment, which might be a read error. Genomic DNA, the template, was used for profiling of the TCR beta VDJ and CDR3. TCRdb analysed the reads with MiXCR anew, one entry per CDR3 protein. The table has 400,000 to 450,000 distinct CDR3 sequences, around 72% seen once. The data stem from a study of CD8+CD57+ T cells in acquired aplastic anemia. Study context: Mean yield of DNA from sorted CD4+ and CD8+ cells was 2.5 to 4 ug.

This CDR3 comprises 14 residues. CDR1 is SGHTA, CDR2 FQGNSA, per germline. Study findings and constraints: CD8+ Simpson's diversity did not differ significantly between patients and controls. Common to patients and controls were twenty-nine CD8+ CDR3 sequences.

Input material: sorted CD4+, CD8+, or CD8+CD57+ T cells (not recorded which) from PBMCs. This receptor was taken from a human donor in good health, serving as a control. The chain couples TRBV7-2 to TRBJ1-6; D gene unclear. The CDR3 region has the DNA TGTGCCAGCAGCTTAGCGCTGAACACTGAAGCTTTCTTTTTT. Its protein product is CASSLALNTEAFFF. Full variable domain (remainder filled in from reference TRBV7-2 and TRBJ1-6): GAGVSQSPSNKVTEKGKDVELRCDPISGHTALYWYRQSLGQGLEFLIYFQGNSAPDKSGLPSDRFSAERTGGSVSTLTIQRTQQEDSAVYLCASSLALNTEAFFFGNGTRLTVT.